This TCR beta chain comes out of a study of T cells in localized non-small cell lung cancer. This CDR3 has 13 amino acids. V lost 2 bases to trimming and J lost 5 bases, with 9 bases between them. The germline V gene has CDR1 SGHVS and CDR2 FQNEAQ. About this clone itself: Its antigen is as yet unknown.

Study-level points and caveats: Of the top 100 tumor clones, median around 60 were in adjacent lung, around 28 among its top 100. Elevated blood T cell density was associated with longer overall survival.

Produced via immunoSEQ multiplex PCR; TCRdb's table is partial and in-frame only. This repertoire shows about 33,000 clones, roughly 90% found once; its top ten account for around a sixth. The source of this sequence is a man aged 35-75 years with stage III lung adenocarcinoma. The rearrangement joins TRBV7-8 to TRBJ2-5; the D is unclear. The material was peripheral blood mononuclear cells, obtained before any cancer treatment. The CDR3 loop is CASSLWGRETQYF. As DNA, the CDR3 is TGTGCCAGCAGCTTATGGGGAAGGGAGACCCAGTACTTC.